This is a list of T cell receptor beta chains from one sample in a study of T cells in Graves' hyperthyroidism and ophthalmopathy. Each CDR3 protein is one row after TCRdb ran MiXCR on the multiplex PCR reads. In the table there are about 350,000 distinct CDR3 sequences, roughly 13% of which are singletons. Material: blood. The receptors shown here come from a middle-aged woman with Graves' ophthalmopathy. CDR3s include the opening cysteine and the closing phenylalanine or tryptophan. The D gene is left open where the match is weak. Clone size is given for some rows only: seen once, a few or many times, or a class if the clone is expanded.

V	J	size	D	CDR3	DNA
TRBV6-9	TRBJ2-2	NA	TRBD2	CASSYRDGGLAAGELFF	TGTGCCAGCAGTTACCGGGACGGGGGACTAGCGGCCGGGGAGCTGTTTTTT
TRBV18	TRBJ1-4	many	NA	CASSPVQATNEKLFF	TGTGCCAGCTCACCGGTGCAGGCAACTAATGAAAAACTGTTTTTT
TRBV14	TRBJ1-6	many	NA	CASSHRTKNNSPLHF	TGTGCCAGCAGCCACAGGACAAAGAATAATTCACCCCTCCACTTT
TRBV28	TRBJ2-1	many	TRBD2	CASNSSSGRSYNEQFF	TGTGCCAGCAATTCCTCTAGCGGGAGGTCGTACAATGAGCAGTTCTTC
TRBV7-9	TRBJ2-7	many	NA	CASSFQDYEQYF	TGTGCCAGCAGCTTCCAGGATTACGAGCAGTACTTC
TRBV19	TRBJ1-3	many	NA	CASSIVGYSGNTIYF	TGTGCCAGTAGTATCGTCGGGTATTCTGGAAACACCATATATTTT
TRBV20-1	TRBJ2-1	NA	NA	CSARVRGPFNEQFF	TGCAGTGCTAGAGTAAGAGGGCCTTTCAATGAGCAGTTCTTC
TRBV28	TRBJ2-5	many	TRBD2	CASSLQREGKTQYF	TGTGCCAGCAGTTTACAGAGGGAGGGAAAGACCCAGTACTTC
TRBV9	TRBJ2-5	NA	NA	CASSAEGGEETQYF	TGTGCCAGCAGCGCGGAGGGGGGGGAAGAGACCCAGTACTTC
TRBV5-6	TRBJ1-2	few	NA	CASSLVAGNYGYTF	TGTGCCAGCAGCTTGGTTGCAGGGAACTATGGCTACACCTTC
TRBV20-1	TRBJ2-5	many	TRBD1	CSARGLQGAFGETQYF	TGCAGTGCTAGAGGCCTACAGGGGGCGTTCGGAGAGACCCAGTACTTC
TRBV20-1	TRBJ2-3	few	NA	CSARNSRRITDTQYF	TGCAGTGCTAGAAACAGCCGCCGGATCACAGATACGCAGTATTTT
TRBV15	TRBJ1-2	NA	TRBD1	CATSRGVDRGGGYTF	TGTGCCACCAGCAGGGGGGTGGACAGGGGCGGCGGCTACACCTTC
TRBV10-3	TRBJ1-6	many	NA	CAISEVNPGNSPLHF	TGTGCCATCAGTGAGGTAAACCCAGGGAATTCACCCCTCCACTTT
TRBV7-2	TRBJ1-3	NA	NA	CASSPRTRELNTIYF	TGTGCCAGCAGCCCAAGGACACGCGAGCTAAACACCATATATTTT
TRBV15	TRBJ2-7	few	NA	CATSRDRGRGKQYF	TGTGCCACCAGCAGAGATAGGGGTCGGGGAAAGCAGTACTTC
TRBV27	TRBJ1-2	few	TRBD1	CASSPIRPQGATYGYTF	TGTGCCAGCAGTCCAATACGACCACAGGGGGCCACCTATGGCTACACCTTC
TRBV5-1	TRBJ2-3	many	TRBD1	CASSGPTGPTDTQYF	TGCGCCAGCAGCGGACCGACAGGGCCCACAGATACGCAGTATTTT
TRBV7-8	TRBJ1-2	few	TRBD1	CASSWDRAYGYTF	TGTGCCAGCAGTTGGGACAGAGCCTATGGCTACACCTTC
TRBV2	TRBJ1-2	many	NA	CASSSGQRRGYTF	TGTGCCAGCAGTTCGGGACAAAGGCGTGGCTACACCTTC
TRBV12-3/TRBV12-4	TRBJ1-2	many	NA	CASSLVGSDGYTF	TGTGCCAGCAGTTTAGTGGGATCTGACGGCTACACCTTC
TRBV2	TRBJ1-1	many	NA	CASSEISSEAFF	TGTGCCAGCAGTGAAATTTCCAGTGAAGCTTTCTTT
TRBV29-1	TRBJ2-7	NA	TRBD2	CSVLLAGGYEQYF	TGCAGCGTCCTCCTTGCGGGGGGCTACGAGCAGTACTTC
TRBV3-1	TRBJ1-1	many	NA	CASSQDVWTYEAFF	TGTGCCAGCAGCCAAGATGTCTGGACGTATGAAGCTTTCTTT
TRBV7-8	TRBJ1-1	once	TRBD1	CASSTQGARTAEAFF	TGTGCCAGCAGCACCCAGGGGGCGAGGACCGCTGAAGCTTTCTTT
TRBV2	TRBJ2-1	many	NA	CASSVLYNEQFF	TGTGCCAGCAGTGTTCTCTACAATGAGCAGTTCTTC
TRBV13	TRBJ2-5	NA	TRBD1	CASSSEGQGGETQYF	TGTGCCAGCAGCTCAGAGGGACAGGGTGGAGAGACCCAGTACTTC
TRBV28	TRBJ2-7	many	TRBD1	CATQGSAYEQYF	TGTGCCACACAGGGGTCGGCCTACGAGCAGTACTTC
TRBV12-3/TRBV12-4	TRBJ2-7	many	NA	CASSLVVGGTYEQYF	TGTGCCAGCAGTTTAGTAGTAGGGGGAACCTACGAGCAGTACTTC
TRBV20-1	TRBJ2-7	few	NA	CSASPSRKGFAEQYF	TGCAGTGCTAGTCCCTCAAGAAAGGGCTTTGCCGAGCAGTACTTC
TRBV28	TRBJ1-2	many	NA	CASRRDGSNYGYTF	TGTGCCAGCAGACGGGACGGATCTAACTATGGCTACACCTTC
TRBV7-2	TRBJ2-7	many	NA	CASSFRRAYEQYF	TGTGCCAGCAGCTTTAGGCGGGCTTACGAGCAGTACTTC
TRBV7-8	TRBJ1-2	NA	TRBD1	CASSFGQGGGYTF	TGTGCCAGCAGCTTCGGACAGGGAGGAGGCTACACCTTC
TRBV20-1	TRBJ1-1	NA	TRBD1	CSIRQGARSTEAFF	TGCAGTATACGACAGGGGGCGCGTTCCACTGAAGCTTTCTTT
TRBV6-1	TRBJ1-6	NA	NA	CASSERVGQSSYNSPLHF	TGTGCCAGCAGTGAACGCGTCGGACAGAGCTCCTATAATTCACCCCTCCACTTT
TRBV7-2	TRBJ2-7	NA	TRBD2	CASSLGPGLVSGYEQYF	TGTGCCAGCAGCTTAGGGCCGGGACTAGTGAGTGGCTACGAGCAGTACTTC
TRBV2	TRBJ2-5	many	NA	CASSDWGAGRNQETQYF	TGTGCCAGCAGCGACTGGGGGGCGGGGAGGAACCAAGAGACCCAGTACTTC
TRBV5-1	TRBJ2-3	many	NA	CASSSGGTQYF	TGCGCCAGCAGCTCCGGGGGTACGCAGTATTTT
TRBV7-9	TRBJ2-7	many	NA	CASSFTIDSYEQYF	TGTGCCAGCAGCTTCACCATAGACAGCTACGAGCAGTACTTC
TRBV7-8	TRBJ1-2	many	NA	CASSLAGTEGYGYTF	TGTGCCAGCAGCTTAGCGGGGACTGAGGGGTATGGCTACACCTTC
TRBV9	TRBJ1-2	few	NA	CASSINRVGGYTF	TGTGCCAGCAGCATCAACAGGGTCGGTGGCTACACCTTC
TRBV6-4	TRBJ2-2	NA	NA	CASSDTGAGELFF	TGTGCCAGCAGTGACACCGGGGCCGGGGAGCTGTTTTTT
TRBV29-1	TRBJ2-1	many	NA	CSVDPWTSYNEQFF	TGCAGCGTTGACCCATGGACCTCCTACAATGAGCAGTTCTTC
TRBV20-1	TRBJ2-4	many	TRBD1	CSASQGAKNIQYF	TGCAGTGCTTCACAGGGGGCCAAAAACATTCAGTACTTC
TRBV28	TRBJ2-3	many	TRBD1	CASSGTGKPDTQYF	TGTGCCAGCAGCGGGACAGGGAAACCAGATACGCAGTATTTT
TRBV10-3	TRBJ1-6	NA	NA	CAIRRANSNSPLHF	TGTGCCATCAGGCGAGCTAATTCGAATTCACCCCTCCACTTT
TRBV29-1	TRBJ2-1	many	TRBD1	CSVTGGQGNYNEQFF	TGCAGCGTGACCGGCGGACAGGGTAACTACAATGAGCAGTTCTTC
TRBV29-1	TRBJ2-2	NA	NA	CSVEGTGFPGELFF	TGCAGCGTTGAAGGTACAGGGTTTCCCGGGGAGCTGTTTTTT
TRBV6-1	TRBJ2-7	many	NA	CASSEEATRSYEQYF	TGTGCCAGCAGTGAAGAAGCTACTCGCTCCTACGAGCAGTACTTC
TRBV2	TRBJ2-3	NA	NA	CASSARFGADAQYF	TGTGCCAGCAGTGCCCGGTTCGGCGCAGATGCGCAGTATTTT
TRBV12-3/TRBV12-4	TRBJ2-7	many	TRBD1	CASRGTGELDEQYF	TGTGCCAGCAGGGGGACAGGGGAACTCGACGAGCAGTACTTC
TRBV30	TRBJ1-2	NA	NA	CASTPTSYGYTF	TGTGCCTCGACACCTACCAGCTATGGCTACACCTTC